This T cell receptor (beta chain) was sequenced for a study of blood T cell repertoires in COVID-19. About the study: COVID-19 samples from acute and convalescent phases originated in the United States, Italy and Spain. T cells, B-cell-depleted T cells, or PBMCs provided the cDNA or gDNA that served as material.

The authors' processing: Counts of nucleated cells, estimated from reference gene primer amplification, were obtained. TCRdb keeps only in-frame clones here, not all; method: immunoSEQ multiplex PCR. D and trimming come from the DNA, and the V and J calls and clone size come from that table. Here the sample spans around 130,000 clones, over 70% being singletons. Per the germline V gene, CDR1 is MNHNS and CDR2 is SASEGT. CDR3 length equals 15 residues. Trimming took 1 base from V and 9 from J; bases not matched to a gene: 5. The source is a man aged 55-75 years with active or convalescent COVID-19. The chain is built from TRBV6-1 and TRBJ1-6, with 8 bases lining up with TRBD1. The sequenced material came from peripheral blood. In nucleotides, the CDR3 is TGTGCCAGCAGTGAAGGGACAGGGCGTTTTTCACCCCTCCACTTT. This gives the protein CASSEGTGRFSPLHF.